This TCR beta chain originates from a study of blood T cell repertoires in COVID-19. The wider study: Material from acute and convalescent COVID-19 was sourced from the United States, Italy and Spain.

Cohort placement rested on clinical history that participants reported themselves. Authors' data handling: Estimates of nucleated cell counts were drawn from the amplification of reference gene primers. Sequencing used immunoSEQ multiplex PCR; TCRdb keeps in-frame clones, though not all of them. Clonal size and the V and J genes are those of that table, whereas D and trimming came from the DNA. This sample has some 200,000 clones, with roughly 90% found just once. Trimming took 7 bases from V and 7 from J, leaving 17 bases between them. Looked up from germline, CDR1 is SGHAT and CDR2 is FQNNGV. The CDR3 is 13 amino acids.

V is TRBV11-2 and J is TRBJ2-7; a weak D match, TRBD1 (6 bases). The sample was PBMCs or T cells enriched from blood (not recorded which). The clonotype was recovered from a woman aged 18-35 years who had recovered from COVID-19. This CDR3 reads CASTPSPGEEQYF. The CDR3 coding sequence is TGTGCCAGCACCCCTAGCCCAGGGGAAGAGCAGTACTTC.